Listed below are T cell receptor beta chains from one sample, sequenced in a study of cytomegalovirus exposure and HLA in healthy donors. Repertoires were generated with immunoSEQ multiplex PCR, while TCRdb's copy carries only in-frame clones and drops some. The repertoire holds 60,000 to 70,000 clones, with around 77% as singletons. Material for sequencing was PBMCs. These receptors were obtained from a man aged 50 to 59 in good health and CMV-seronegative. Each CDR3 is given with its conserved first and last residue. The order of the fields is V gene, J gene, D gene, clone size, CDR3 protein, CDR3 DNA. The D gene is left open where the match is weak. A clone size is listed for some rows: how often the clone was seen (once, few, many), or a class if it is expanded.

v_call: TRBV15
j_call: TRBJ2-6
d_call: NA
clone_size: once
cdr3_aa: CATSQLGGRTYSGANVLTF
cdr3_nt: TGTGCCACCAGCCAGTTAGGTGGCAGGACATACTCTGGGGCCAACGTCCTGACTTTC

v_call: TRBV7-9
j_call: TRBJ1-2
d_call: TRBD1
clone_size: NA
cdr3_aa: CASSSPGQGDYGYTF
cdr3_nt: TGTGCCAGCAGCTCTCCGGGACAGGGGGACTATGGCTACACCTTC

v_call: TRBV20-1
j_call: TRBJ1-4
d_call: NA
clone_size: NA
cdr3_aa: CSARELEKLFF
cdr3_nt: TGCAGTGCTAGGGAACTAGAAAAACTGTTTTTT

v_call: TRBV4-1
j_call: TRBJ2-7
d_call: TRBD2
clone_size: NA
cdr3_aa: CASSQEASGPYEQYF
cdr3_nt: TGCGCCAGCAGCCAAGAAGCTAGCGGACCCTACGAGCAGTACTTC

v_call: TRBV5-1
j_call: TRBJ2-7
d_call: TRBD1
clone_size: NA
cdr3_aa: CASREIGTGYDEQYF
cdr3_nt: TGCGCCAGCAGGGAAATTGGGACAGGGTACGATGAGCAGTACTTC

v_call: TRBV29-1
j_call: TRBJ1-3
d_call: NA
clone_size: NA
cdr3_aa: CSVKLDSPQGSGNTIYF
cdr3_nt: TGCAGCGTCAAATTGGACAGTCCTCAAGGCTCTGGAAACACCATATATTTT

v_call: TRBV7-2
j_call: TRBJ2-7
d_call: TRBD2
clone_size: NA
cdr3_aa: CASSLVVLAGEKYF
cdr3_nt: TGTGCCAGCAGCTTAGTAGTTCTAGCGGGAGAGAAGTACTTC

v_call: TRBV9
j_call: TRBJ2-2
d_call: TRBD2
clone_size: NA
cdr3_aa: CASSGSAGGAGELFF
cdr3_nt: TGTGCCAGCAGCGGCAGCGCGGGAGGGGCCGGGGAGCTGTTTTTT

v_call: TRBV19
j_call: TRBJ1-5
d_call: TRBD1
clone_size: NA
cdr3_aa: CASSRTGALPNQPQHF
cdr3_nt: TGTGCCAGTAGTAGGACAGGGGCGCTTCCAAATCAGCCCCAGCATTTT

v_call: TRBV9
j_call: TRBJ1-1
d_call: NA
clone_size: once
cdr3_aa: CASSVVGVGTEAFF
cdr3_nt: TGTGCCAGCAGCGTAGTCGGGGTTGGAACTGAAGCTTTCTTT

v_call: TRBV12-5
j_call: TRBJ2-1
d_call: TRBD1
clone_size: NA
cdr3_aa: CASGSGTGGWNEQFF
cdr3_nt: TGTGCTAGTGGCTCCGGGACAGGGGGATGGAATGAGCAGTTCTTC

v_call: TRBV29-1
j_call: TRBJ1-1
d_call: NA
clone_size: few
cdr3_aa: CSGQITGTEAFF
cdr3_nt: TGCAGCGGGCAAATTACAGGGACCGAAGCTTTCTTT

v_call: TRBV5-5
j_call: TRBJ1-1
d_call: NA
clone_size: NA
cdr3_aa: CASSFEAKMNTEAFF
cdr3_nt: TGTGCCAGCAGCTTCGAGGCAAAGATGAACACTGAAGCTTTCTTT

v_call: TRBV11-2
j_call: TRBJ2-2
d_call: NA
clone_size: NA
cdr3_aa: CASSLDRGQKGTGELFF
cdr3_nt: TGTGCCAGCAGCTTAGATAGGGGACAAAAGGGCACCGGGGAGCTGTTTTTT

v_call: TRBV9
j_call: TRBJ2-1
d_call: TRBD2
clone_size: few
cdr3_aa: CASRSSGGSYNEQFF
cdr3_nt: TGTGCCAGCAGGTCTAGCGGGGGTTCCTACAATGAGCAGTTCTTC

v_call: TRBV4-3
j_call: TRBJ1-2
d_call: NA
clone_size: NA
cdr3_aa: CASSQEAGGEGGYTF
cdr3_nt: TGCGCCAGCAGCCAAGAGGCCGGGGGAGAGGGTGGCTACACCTTC

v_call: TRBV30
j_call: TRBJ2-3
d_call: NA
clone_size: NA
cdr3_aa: CAWTHPDTQYF
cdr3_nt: TGTGCCTGGACCCATCCAGATACGCAGTATTTT

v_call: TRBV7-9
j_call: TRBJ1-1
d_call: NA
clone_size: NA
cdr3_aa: CASSLQNTEAFF
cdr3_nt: TGTGCCAGCAGCTTACAGAACACTGAAGCTTTCTTT

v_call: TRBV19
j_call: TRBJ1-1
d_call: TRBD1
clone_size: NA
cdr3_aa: CASSRGQGIPEAFF
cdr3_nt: TGTGCCAGTAGCAGGGGACAGGGCATTCCTGAAGCTTTCTTT

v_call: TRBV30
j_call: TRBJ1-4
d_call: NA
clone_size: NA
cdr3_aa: CAWSRQINEKLFF
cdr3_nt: TGTGCCTGGAGTCGACAAATTAATGAAAAACTGTTTTTT

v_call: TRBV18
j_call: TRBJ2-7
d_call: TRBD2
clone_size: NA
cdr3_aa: CASSGLAGPVIYEQYF
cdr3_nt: TGTGCCAGCTCGGGACTAGCGGGTCCAGTTATCTACGAGCAGTACTTC

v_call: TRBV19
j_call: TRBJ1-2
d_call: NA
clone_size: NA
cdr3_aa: CASSIQGTHGYTF
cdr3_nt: TGTGCCAGTAGTATACAGGGGACCCATGGCTACACCTTC

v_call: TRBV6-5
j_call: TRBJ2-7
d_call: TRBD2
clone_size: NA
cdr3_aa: CASSSGGSGPYEQYF
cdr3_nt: TGTGCCAGCAGTTCGGGGGGTAGCGGCCCCTACGAGCAGTACTTC

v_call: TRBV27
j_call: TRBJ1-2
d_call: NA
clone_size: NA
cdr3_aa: CASSPRGGGGYTF
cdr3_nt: TGTGCCAGCAGTCCCCGGGGAGGGGGTGGCTACACCTTC

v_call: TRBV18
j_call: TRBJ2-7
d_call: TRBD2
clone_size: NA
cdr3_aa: CASSGGSGEQYF
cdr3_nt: TGTGCCAGCTCGGGAGGGTCGGGCGAGCAGTACTTC

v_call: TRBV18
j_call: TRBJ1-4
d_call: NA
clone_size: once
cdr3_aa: CASSPVVGAGEKLFF
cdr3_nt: TGTGCCAGCTCACCCGTGGTAGGGGCCGGTGAAAAACTGTTTTTT

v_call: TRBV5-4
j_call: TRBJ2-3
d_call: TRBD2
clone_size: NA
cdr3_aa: CASSQIGLAGRGDTQYF
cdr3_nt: TGTGCCAGCAGCCAAATCGGACTAGCGGGAAGGGGGGATACGCAGTATTTT

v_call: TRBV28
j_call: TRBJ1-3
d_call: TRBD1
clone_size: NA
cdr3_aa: CASSPGGTGNTIYF
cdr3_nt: TGTGCCAGCAGTCCAGGGGGAACTGGAAACACCATATATTTT

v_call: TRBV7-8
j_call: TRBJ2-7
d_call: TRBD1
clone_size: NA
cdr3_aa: CASSPQLGQGIHEQYF
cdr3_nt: TGTGCCAGCAGCCCCCAGTTGGGACAGGGTATCCACGAGCAGTACTTC

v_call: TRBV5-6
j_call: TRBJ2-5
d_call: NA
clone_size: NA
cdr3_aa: CASSLSETQYF
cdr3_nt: TGTGCCAGCAGCTTGTCGGAGACCCAGTACTTC

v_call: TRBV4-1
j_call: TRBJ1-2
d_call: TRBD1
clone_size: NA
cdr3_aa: CASSPDRAYSGYTF
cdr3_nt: TGCGCCAGCAGCCCAGACAGGGCGTACTCCGGCTACACCTTC

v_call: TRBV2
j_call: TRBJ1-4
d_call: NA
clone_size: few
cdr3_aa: CASSEEPGLLNEKLFF
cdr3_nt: TGTGCCAGCAGTGAGGAACCGGGACTGCTTAATGAAAAACTGTTTTTT

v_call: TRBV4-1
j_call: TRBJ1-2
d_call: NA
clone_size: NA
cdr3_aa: CASNPGGLNFGGYTF
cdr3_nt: TGCGCCAGCAACCCGGGGGGACTGAACTTCGGTGGCTACACCTTC

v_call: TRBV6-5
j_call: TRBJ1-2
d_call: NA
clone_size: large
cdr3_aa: CASSLGLEANYGYTF
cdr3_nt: TGTGCCAGCAGCCTAGGGCTGGAGGCCAACTATGGCTACACCTTC

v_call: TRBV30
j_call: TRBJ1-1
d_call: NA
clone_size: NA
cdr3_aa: CAQYAGQGNTEAFF
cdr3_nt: TGTGCCCAATATGCGGGGCAGGGGAACACTGAAGCTTTCTTT

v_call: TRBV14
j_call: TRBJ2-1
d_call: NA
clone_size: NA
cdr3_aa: CASSPITGLGNEQFF
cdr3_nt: TGTGCCAGCAGCCCCATAACAGGGTTGGGTAATGAGCAGTTCTTC

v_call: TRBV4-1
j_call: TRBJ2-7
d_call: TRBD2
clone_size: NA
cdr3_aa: CASSQEGLVYSYEQYF
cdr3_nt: TGCGCCAGCAGCCAAGAGGGACTAGTTTATTCCTACGAGCAGTACTTC

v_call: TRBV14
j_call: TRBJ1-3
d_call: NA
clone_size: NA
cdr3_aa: CASSQLNSLGNTIYF
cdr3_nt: TGTGCCAGCAGCCAACTTAACAGTCTGGGAAACACCATATATTTT

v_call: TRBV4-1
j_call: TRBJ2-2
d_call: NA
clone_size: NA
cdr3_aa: CASKTGVPNTGELFF
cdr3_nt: TGCGCCAGCAAAACGGGGGTGCCAAACACCGGGGAGCTGTTTTTT

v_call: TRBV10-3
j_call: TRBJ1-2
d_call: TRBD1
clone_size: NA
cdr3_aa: CAIREETGNGYTF
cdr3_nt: TGTGCCATCAGAGAGGAGACAGGGAATGGCTACACCTTC

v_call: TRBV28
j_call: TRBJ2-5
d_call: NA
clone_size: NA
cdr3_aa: CASSPLRVQETQYF
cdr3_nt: TGTGCCAGCAGTCCCTTGAGGGTCCAAGAGACCCAGTACTTC

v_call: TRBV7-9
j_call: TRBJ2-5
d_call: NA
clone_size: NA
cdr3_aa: CASSLIQGLQTQYF
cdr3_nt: TGTGCCAGCAGCTTAATACAGGGTCTTCAGACCCAGTACTTC

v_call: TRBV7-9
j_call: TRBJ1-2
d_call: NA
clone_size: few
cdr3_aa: CASSSHVGGYTF
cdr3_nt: TGTGCCAGCAGCTCCCACGTGGGCGGCTACACCTTC

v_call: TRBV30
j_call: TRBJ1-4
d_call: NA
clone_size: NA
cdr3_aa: CACSRGEKLFF
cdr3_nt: TGTGCCTGTTCTAGGGGCGAAAAACTGTTTTTT

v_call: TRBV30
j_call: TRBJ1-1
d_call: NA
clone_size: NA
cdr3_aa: CAWKTSNLRRRNTEAFF
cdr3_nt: TGTGCCTGGAAGACCTCGAACCTCAGGCGCCGGAACACTGAAGCTTTCTTT

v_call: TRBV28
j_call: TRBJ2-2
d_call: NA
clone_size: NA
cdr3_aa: CATQGYTGELFF
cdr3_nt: TGTGCCACTCAGGGTTACACCGGGGAGCTGTTTTTT

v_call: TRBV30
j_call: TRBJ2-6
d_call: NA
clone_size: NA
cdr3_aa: CALLLRGSGANVLTF
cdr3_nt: TGTGCCCTCCTCTTAAGGGGTTCTGGGGCCAACGTCCTGACTTTC

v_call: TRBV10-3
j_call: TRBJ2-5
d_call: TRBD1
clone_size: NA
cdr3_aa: CAISQGQALGEETQYF
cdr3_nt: TGTGCCATCAGCCAAGGACAGGCCCTCGGGGAGGAGACCCAGTACTTC

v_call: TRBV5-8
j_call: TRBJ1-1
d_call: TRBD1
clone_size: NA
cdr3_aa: CASSWDREMGTEAFF
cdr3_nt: TGTGCCAGCAGCTGGGACAGGGAAATGGGGACTGAAGCTTTCTTT

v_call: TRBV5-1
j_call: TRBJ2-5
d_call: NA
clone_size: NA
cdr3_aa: CASSLEDTVRETQYF
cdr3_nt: TGCGCCAGCAGCTTGGAAGACACCGTTAGGGAGACCCAGTACTTC

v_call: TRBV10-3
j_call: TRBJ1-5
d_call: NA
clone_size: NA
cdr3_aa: CAISDLADQPQHF
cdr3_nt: TGTGCCATCAGTGATTTGGCGGATCAGCCCCAGCATTTT

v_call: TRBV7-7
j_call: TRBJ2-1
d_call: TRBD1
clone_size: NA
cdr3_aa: CASSLVGTGDNEQFF
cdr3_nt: TGTGCTAGCAGCTTAGTAGGGACAGGGGACAATGAGCAGTTCTTC

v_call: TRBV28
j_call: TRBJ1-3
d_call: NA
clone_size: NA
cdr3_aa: CASSLYGGGYNSGNTIYF
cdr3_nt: TGTGCCAGCAGTTTATACGGGGGGGGCTACAACTCTGGAAACACCATATATTTT